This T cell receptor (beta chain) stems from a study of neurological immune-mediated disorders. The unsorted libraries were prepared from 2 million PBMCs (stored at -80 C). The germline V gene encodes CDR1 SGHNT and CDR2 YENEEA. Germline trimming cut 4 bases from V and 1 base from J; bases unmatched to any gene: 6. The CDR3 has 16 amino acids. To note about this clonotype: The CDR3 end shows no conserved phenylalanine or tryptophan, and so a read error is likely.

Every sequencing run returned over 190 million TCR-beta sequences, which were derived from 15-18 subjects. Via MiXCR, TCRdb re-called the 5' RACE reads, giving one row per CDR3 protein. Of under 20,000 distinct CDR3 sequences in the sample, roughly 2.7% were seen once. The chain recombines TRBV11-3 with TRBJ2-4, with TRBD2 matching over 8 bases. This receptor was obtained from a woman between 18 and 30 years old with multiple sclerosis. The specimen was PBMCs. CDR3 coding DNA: TGTGCCAGCAGCTGGCGAGCGGGAGTGGCCAAAAACATTCAGTACTGC. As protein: CASSWRAGVAKNIQYC.